These T cell receptor beta chains were read from a single sample in a study of OX40 agonist ivuxolimab in advanced cancers. The table came from immunoSEQ multiplex PCR; TCRdb's copy has only in-frame clones and leaves some out. The sample shows around 72,000 clones, over 75% of them seen only once. The sample here was CD4+ or CD8+ T cells sorted from blood, taken in a trial of the OX40 agonist ivuxolimab. These receptors originate from an adult with an advanced solid tumor such as melanoma, head and neck, liver or kidney cancer. Both conserved end residues are part of each CDR3. D genes are given only for firm matches. Some rows mark clone size as missing; the rest say once, few, many or name a class of expanded clone.

V gene: TRBV5-1; clone size: NA; D gene: NA; J gene: TRBJ2-3; CDR3 protein: CASSLQGTDTQYF; CDR3 DNA: TGCGCCAGCAGCTTGCAGGGCACAGATACGCAGTATTTT
V gene: TRBV5-1; clone size: NA; D gene: NA; J gene: TRBJ2-3; CDR3 protein: CASSSGQLTDTQYF; CDR3 DNA: TGCGCCAGCAGCTCTGGACAGCTCACAGATACGCAGTATTTT
V gene: TRBV19; clone size: NA; D gene: TRBD2; J gene: TRBJ2-1; CDR3 protein: CASSRGGTYNEQFF; CDR3 DNA: TGTGCCAGTAGCCGGGGGGGAACCTACAATGAGCAGTTCTTC
V gene: TRBV27; clone size: NA; D gene: NA; J gene: TRBJ2-2; CDR3 protein: CASSASLRTGELFF; CDR3 DNA: TGTGCCAGCAGTGCGTCCCTCCGCACCGGGGAGCTGTTTTTT
V gene: TRBV6-5; clone size: NA; D gene: NA; J gene: TRBJ1-2; CDR3 protein: CASTDRTGHYGYTF; CDR3 DNA: TGTGCCAGCACCGACAGAACAGGGCACTATGGCTACACCTTC
V gene: TRBV11-3; clone size: NA; D gene: NA; J gene: TRBJ1-1; CDR3 protein: CASSLGSANTEAFF; CDR3 DNA: TGTGCCAGCAGCTTAGGCTCAGCGAACACTGAAGCTTTCTTT
V gene: TRBV4-1; clone size: NA; D gene: NA; J gene: TRBJ2-2; CDR3 protein: CASTPSRGGGATGELFF; CDR3 DNA: TGCGCCAGCACCCCCTCCCGAGGGGGGGGCGCCACCGGGGAGCTGTTTTTT
V gene: TRBV27; clone size: NA; D gene: TRBD1; J gene: TRBJ2-7; CDR3 protein: CASWGQGSYEQYF; CDR3 DNA: TGTGCCAGCTGGGGACAGGGCTCCTACGAGCAGTACTTC
V gene: TRBV2; clone size: once; D gene: TRBD1; J gene: TRBJ1-5; CDR3 protein: CASDGQGSYQPQHF; CDR3 DNA: TGTGCCAGCGACGGACAGGGGTCTTATCAGCCCCAGCATTTT
V gene: TRBV7-3; clone size: NA; D gene: NA; J gene: TRBJ2-7; CDR3 protein: CASSETGHEQYF; CDR3 DNA: TGTGCCAGCAGCGAAACAGGGCACGAGCAGTACTTC
V gene: TRBV11-2; clone size: once; D gene: NA; J gene: TRBJ1-1; CDR3 protein: CASSLDLGVSEAFF; CDR3 DNA: TGTGCCAGCAGCTTAGATTTAGGTGTCTCTGAAGCTTTCTTT
V gene: TRBV11-2; clone size: once; D gene: NA; J gene: TRBJ1-3; CDR3 protein: CASSRRPLAGNTIYF; CDR3 DNA: TGTGCCAGCAGCCGTAGACCACTTGCGGGAAACACCATATATTTT
V gene: TRBV5-4; clone size: NA; D gene: TRBD2; J gene: TRBJ2-7; CDR3 protein: CASSSTSGGDEQYF; CDR3 DNA: TGTGCCAGCAGCTCCACAAGCGGGGGGGACGAGCAGTACTTC
V gene: TRBV5-1; clone size: NA; D gene: NA; J gene: TRBJ2-3; CDR3 protein: CASSLPETDTQYF; CDR3 DNA: TGCGCCAGCAGCTTGCCGGAGACAGATACGCAGTATTTT
V gene: TRBV6-5; clone size: NA; D gene: NA; J gene: TRBJ2-1; CDR3 protein: CASSFASRGRFNEQFF; CDR3 DNA: TGTGCCAGCAGTTTCGCGAGCAGGGGGAGGTTTAATGAGCAGTTCTTC
V gene: TRBV21-1; clone size: once; D gene: NA; J gene: TRBJ2-2; CDR3 protein: CALPGENTGELFF; CDR3 DNA: TGTGCCCTGCCCGGGGAGAACACCGGGGAGCTGTTTTTT
V gene: TRBV6-6; clone size: NA; D gene: TRBD2; J gene: TRBJ2-5; CDR3 protein: CASRSLAGAQETQYF; CDR3 DNA: TGTGCCAGTAGGTCTCTAGCGGGGGCTCAAGAGACCCAGTACTTC
V gene: TRBV7-9; clone size: NA; D gene: NA; J gene: TRBJ2-5; CDR3 protein: CASSLRGRETQYF; CDR3 DNA: TGTGCCAGCAGCCTCAGGGGCCGGGAGACCCAGTACTTC
V gene: TRBV21-1; clone size: NA; D gene: NA; J gene: TRBJ1-6; CDR3 protein: CASSKAPGQGMNSPLHF; CDR3 DNA: TGTGCCAGCAGCAAAGCGCCGGGACAGGGGATGAATTCACCCCTCCACTTT
V gene: TRBV19; clone size: NA; D gene: NA; J gene: TRBJ1-3; CDR3 protein: CASSIAGETSGNTIYF; CDR3 DNA: TGTGCCAGTAGTATAGCCGGGGAGACCTCTGGAAACACCATATATTTT
V gene: TRBV29-1; clone size: NA; D gene: TRBD2; J gene: TRBJ2-1; CDR3 protein: CSARVTSGGENEQFF; CDR3 DNA: TGCAGCGCCAGAGTGACTAGCGGGGGCGAGAATGAGCAGTTCTTC
V gene: TRBV28; clone size: NA; D gene: NA; J gene: TRBJ2-1; CDR3 protein: CASSFPLTSYNEQFF; CDR3 DNA: TGTGCCAGCAGTTTTCCCCTTACCTCCTACAATGAGCAGTTCTTC
V gene: TRBV28; clone size: NA; D gene: TRBD1; J gene: TRBJ1-5; CDR3 protein: CASSPNDRDNQPQHF; CDR3 DNA: TGTGCCAGCAGCCCTAATGACAGGGACAATCAGCCCCAGCATTTT
V gene: TRBV18; clone size: NA; D gene: NA; J gene: TRBJ1-5; CDR3 protein: CASSPVNRGNQPQHF; CDR3 DNA: TGTGCCAGCTCACCAGTAAATCGGGGCAATCAGCCCCAGCATTTT
V gene: TRBV2; clone size: NA; D gene: TRBD2; J gene: TRBJ2-3; CDR3 protein: CASSEAGGRTDTQYF; CDR3 DNA: TGTGCCAGCAGCGAAGCGGGGGGACGCACAGATACGCAGTATTTT
V gene: TRBV18; clone size: NA; D gene: NA; J gene: TRBJ1-2; CDR3 protein: CASSPQTDANYGYTF; CDR3 DNA: TGTGCCAGCTCACCACAAACAGACGCTAACTATGGCTACACCTTC
V gene: TRBV7-2; clone size: few; D gene: NA; J gene: TRBJ1-6; CDR3 protein: CASSLGRNSPLHF; CDR3 DNA: TGTGCCAGCAGCTTAGGGCGGAATTCACCCCTCCACTTT
V gene: TRBV7-7; clone size: NA; D gene: NA; J gene: TRBJ2-5; CDR3 protein: CASSLGKGEYTQYF; CDR3 DNA: TGTGCTAGCAGCTTGGGGAAAGGTGAATACACCCAGTACTTC
V gene: TRBV29-1; clone size: NA; D gene: NA; J gene: TRBJ1-2; CDR3 protein: CSVVPQGAYYGYTF; CDR3 DNA: TGCAGCGTTGTCCCACAGGGAGCCTACTATGGCTACACCTTC
V gene: TRBV7-3; clone size: once; D gene: NA; J gene: TRBJ2-5; CDR3 protein: CASSPGSNLQETQYF; CDR3 DNA: TGTGCCAGCAGCCCCGGGAGCAACCTCCAAGAGACCCAGTACTTC
V gene: TRBV9; clone size: NA; D gene: TRBD2; J gene: TRBJ2-4; CDR3 protein: CASSPQGGGAGYIQYF; CDR3 DNA: TGTGCCAGCAGCCCCCAAGGCGGGGGGGCGGGTTACATTCAGTACTTC
V gene: TRBV30; clone size: NA; D gene: NA; J gene: TRBJ1-4; CDR3 protein: CAWSVPRQGSWKLFF; CDR3 DNA: TGTGCCTGGAGTGTACCCCGCCAGGGGTCCTGGAAACTGTTTTTT
V gene: TRBV7-7; clone size: NA; D gene: TRBD2; J gene: TRBJ2-1; CDR3 protein: CASKSGGGRSYNEQFF; CDR3 DNA: TGTGCTAGCAAAAGCGGGGGGGGAAGGTCCTACAATGAGCAGTTCTTC
V gene: TRBV9; clone size: NA; D gene: TRBD1; J gene: TRBJ1-2; CDR3 protein: CASSVVRGLDRGTYGYTF; CDR3 DNA: TGTGCCAGCAGCGTAGTTCGGGGGCTTGACAGGGGTACCTATGGCTACACCTTC
V gene: TRBV5-1; clone size: NA; D gene: TRBD1; J gene: TRBJ2-1; CDR3 protein: CASSQGQGRRNEQFF; CDR3 DNA: TGCGCCAGCAGCCAAGGACAGGGGAGGCGAAATGAGCAGTTCTTC
V gene: TRBV30; clone size: NA; D gene: TRBD1; J gene: TRBJ2-7; CDR3 protein: CAWSLTGPRQYF; CDR3 DNA: TGTGCCTGGAGTTTGACAGGGCCGAGGCAGTACTTC
V gene: TRBV7-2; clone size: once; D gene: TRBD1; J gene: TRBJ2-2; CDR3 protein: CASSQDRAGELFF; CDR3 DNA: TGTGCCAGCAGCCAAGACAGGGCCGGGGAGCTGTTTTTT
V gene: TRBV9; clone size: few; D gene: NA; J gene: TRBJ1-6; CDR3 protein: CASSVGLGANSPLHF; CDR3 DNA: TGTGCCAGCAGCGTAGGGCTGGGGGCGAATTCACCCCTCCACTTT
V gene: TRBV18; clone size: NA; D gene: TRBD1; J gene: TRBJ2-7; CDR3 protein: CASSPGTALYEQYF; CDR3 DNA: TGTGCCAGCTCACCCGGGACAGCGTTGTACGAGCAGTACTTC
V gene: TRBV7-9; clone size: NA; D gene: NA; J gene: TRBJ1-1; CDR3 protein: CASSLGMNTEAFF; CDR3 DNA: TGTGCCAGCAGCTTAGGTATGAACACTGAAGCTTTCTTT
V gene: TRBV5-4; clone size: NA; D gene: NA; J gene: TRBJ2-5; CDR3 protein: CASSLGAKETQYF; CDR3 DNA: TGTGCCAGCAGCTTAGGCGCAAAAGAGACCCAGTACTTC
V gene: TRBV5-1; clone size: once; D gene: TRBD1; J gene: TRBJ1-3; CDR3 protein: CASSRDRGSGNTIYF; CDR3 DNA: TGCGCCAGCAGCCGAGACAGGGGCTCTGGAAACACCATATATTTT
V gene: TRBV7-2; clone size: NA; D gene: NA; J gene: TRBJ1-3; CDR3 protein: CASSLPGSSGNTIYF; CDR3 DNA: TGTGCCAGCAGCTTACCAGGGAGCTCTGGAAACACCATATATTTT
V gene: TRBV7-9; clone size: few; D gene: NA; J gene: TRBJ1-2; CDR3 protein: CASSHSDGTSNYGYTF; CDR3 DNA: TGTGCCAGCAGCCACTCGGACGGAACTTCTAACTATGGCTACACCTTC
V gene: TRBV2; clone size: NA; D gene: NA; J gene: TRBJ2-3; CDR3 protein: CASSAVTYTDTQYF; CDR3 DNA: TGTGCCAGCAGTGCCGTCACGTACACAGATACGCAGTATTTT
V gene: TRBV10-3; clone size: NA; D gene: NA; J gene: TRBJ2-1; CDR3 protein: CAISDSEFYNEQFF; CDR3 DNA: TGTGCCATCAGTGATAGCGAGTTTTACAATGAGCAGTTCTTC
V gene: TRBV19; clone size: NA; D gene: NA; J gene: TRBJ1-2; CDR3 protein: CASSPRTAFGYGYTF; CDR3 DNA: TGTGCCAGTAGTCCGAGGACAGCCTTTGGCTATGGCTACACCTTC
V gene: TRBV9; clone size: once; D gene: NA; J gene: TRBJ1-6; CDR3 protein: CASSVYSDYNSPLHF; CDR3 DNA: TGTGCCAGCAGCGTATATAGTGACTATAATTCACCCCTCCACTTT
V gene: TRBV7-8; clone size: NA; D gene: NA; J gene: TRBJ2-7; CDR3 protein: CASSKGTVHEQYF; CDR3 DNA: TGTGCCAGCAGCAAAGGGACGGTTCACGAGCAGTACTTC